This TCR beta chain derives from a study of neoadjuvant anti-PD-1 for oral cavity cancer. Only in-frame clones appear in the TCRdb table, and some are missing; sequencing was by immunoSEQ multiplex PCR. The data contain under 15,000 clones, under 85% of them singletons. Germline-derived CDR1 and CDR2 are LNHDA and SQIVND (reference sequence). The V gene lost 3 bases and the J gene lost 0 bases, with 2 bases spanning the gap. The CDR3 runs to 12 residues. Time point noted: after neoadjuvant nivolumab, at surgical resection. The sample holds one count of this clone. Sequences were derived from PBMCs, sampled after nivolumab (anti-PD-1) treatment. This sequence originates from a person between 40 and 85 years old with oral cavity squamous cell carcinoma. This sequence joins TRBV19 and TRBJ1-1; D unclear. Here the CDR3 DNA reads TGTGCCAGTAGTATTGTGAACACTGAAGCTTTCTTT. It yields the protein CASSIVNTEAFF.